Each of the 30 T cell receptor beta chains below was sequenced from the same sample in a study of long-term antiretroviral therapy in people with HIV (dated by TCRdb to between 2022 and 2023). The immunoSEQ hsTCRB v3.0 assay was used at survey level resolution to sequence the TRB variable region. What TCRdb holds here is the immuneACCESS table cut down to in-frame rearrangements. Part of the clones is not present; checked against another copy, under half of the missing clones reflect an unresolved V gene, and the others are unexplained. The sample table holds approximately 13,000 clones, of which around four fifths were seen once. Clones ranked in the top ten supply roughly 15% of the sample. Sequencing used unsorted PBMCs, obtained 1.8 years before starting antiretroviral therapy. Every receptor here comes from a woman in her thirties or forties with HIV.

The chain has TRBV5-1 and TRBJ2-7, with D possibly matching TRBD2 (6 bases). This CDR3 comprises 15 residues. Germline CDR1 is SGHRS and CDR2 is YFSETQ. V gave up 3 bases and J gave up 3 bases, with 16 bases separating them. CDR3 region: CASSSLPGEIYEQYF. CDR3 nucleotide sequence: TGCGCCAGCAGCTCCCTCCCGGGAGAAATCTACGAGCAGTACTTC.

V gene TRBV18 combines with J gene TRBJ2-7, with TRBD1 identical over 8 bases. Trimming at V came to 2 bases and at J to 3 bases, leaving 9 bases not matched to a gene. The V gene's germline CDR1 is KGHSH and CDR2 LQKENI. This CDR3 has 16 amino acids. The CDR3 is CASSPFGTGAHYEQYF. The CDR3 nucleotides read TGTGCCAGCTCACCATTCGGGACAGGCGCGCACTACGAGCAGTACTTC.

This chain's CDR3 is CAIGSSRGDTQYF. CDR3 sequence (DNA): TGTGCCATAGGGTCTTCGAGGGGAGATACGCAGTATTTT. The gene calls are TRBV19 and TRBJ2-3, with D possibly called TRBD1 or TRBD2 (5 bases each). Trimming took 10 bases from V and 5 from J, leaving 16 bases between them. The length of the CDR3 is 13 residues. Germline V gives CDR1 LNHDA, CDR2 SQIVND (reference sequence).

This clone showed up just once. The CDR3 sequence is CASSFGGTEAFF. Written as DNA, the CDR3 is TGTGCCAGCAGTTTTGGAGGGACTGAAGCTTTCTTT. The J gene is TRBJ1-1, the V gene TRBV28; D unclear. V lost 3 bases to trimming and J lost 5 bases, with 7 bases between them. The CDR3 spans 12 residues. Per germline, CDR1 MDHEN and CDR2 SYDVKM.

This sequence joins TRBV30 and TRBJ1-3; D is ambiguous. The germline gives CDR1 GTSNPN, CDR2 SVGIG (reference sequence). CDR3 size: 15 residues. The V and J ends lost 0 bases and 8 bases respectively, with 17 bases between them. In nucleotides, the CDR3 is TGTGCCTGGAGTGTGGAGTGCGGATGGGGTGACACCATATATTTT. Translation: CAWSVECGWGDTIYF.

V usage is TRBV28 and J usage is TRBJ2-7; D is perhaps TRBD1 (7 bases). V shed 4 bases and J shed 3 bases, with 19 bases lying between them. The length of the CDR3 is 16 residues. CDR1 is MDHEN and CDR2 is SYDVKM in the germline V gene. CDR3: CASSSPVAGQSYEQYF. The CDR3 DNA is TGTGCCAGCAGTTCCCCAGTGGCGGGACAGAGCTACGAGCAGTACTTC. The complete variable domain, with remaining parts taken from reference TRBV28 and TRBJ2-7, reads DVKVTQSSRYLVKRTGEKVFLECVQDMDHENMFWYRQDPGLGLRLIYFSYDVKMKEKGDIPEGYSVSREKKERFSLILESASTNQTSMYLCASSSPVAGQSYEQYFGPGTRLTVT.

The chain combines TRBV19 with TRBJ1-5, with a weak D call TRBD1 (6 bases). Deletions cut 5 bases from V and 3 bases from J, with 11 bases between. The CDR3 spans 14 residues. From germline, CDR1 is LNHDA and CDR2 SQIVND (reference sequence). The CDR3 is CASSAGAYNQPQHF. The CDR3 nucleotides read TGTGCCAGTAGTGCAGGGGCCTACAATCAGCCCCAGCATTTT.

In its sample, this clone was seen once. V usage is TRBV29-1 and J usage is TRBJ2-4; unclear D gene. Between the trimmed V and J ends, which lost 0 bases and 0 bases, there was a span of 6 bases. The CDR3 runs 14 residues. Germline loops: CDR1 SQVTM, CDR2 ANQGSEA. The CDR3 DNA is TGCAGCGTTGAAGACATAATAGCCAAAAACATTCAGTACTTC. This codes for CSVEDIIAKNIQYF.

By share of the sample, this clone is medium-sized. The V gene is TRBV28, the J gene TRBJ2-7; D might be TRBD1 (6 bases). Germline V gives CDR1 MDHEN, CDR2 SYDVKM. V was trimmed by 10 bases and J by 9 bases, leaving 16 bases between them. The CDR3 is 11 amino acids. The CDR3 is CATAGTRGQYF. In nucleotides, the CDR3 is TGTGCCACTGCCGGGACAAGGGGGCAGTACTTC.

V usage is TRBV27 and J usage is TRBJ1-4, with TRBD1 matching over 7 bases. The CDR3 runs to 15 residues. Germline CDR1 reads MNHEY; CDR2 reads SMNVEV (reference sequence). V trimming: 2 bases; J trimming: 7 bases; junction bases outside the gene matches: 7. Here the CDR3 reads CASSLKDRWGEKLFF. As DNA, the CDR3 is TGTGCCAGCAGTTTAAAGGACAGGTGGGGTGAAAAACTGTTTTTT.

The V and J genes are TRBV7-2 and TRBJ1-4, with D unclear. The CDR3 length is 14 residues. V was shortened by 1 base and J by 8 bases, with 11 bases between the two germline ends. CDR1 and CDR2 from the germline V gene are SGHTA and FQGNSA. DNA of the CDR3: TGTGCCAGCAGCTTAGGACCCTTGGGGGAAAAACTGTTTTTT. Its protein product is CASSLGPLGEKLFF. Based on the CDR3 plus reference TRBV7-2 and TRBJ1-4, the full variable domain is GAGVSQSPSNKVTEKGKDVELRCDPISGHTALYWYRQSLGQGLEFLIYFQGNSAPDKSGLPSDRFSAERTGGSVSTLTIQRTQQEDSAVYLCASSLGPLGEKLFFGSGTQLSVL.

This clone was seen only once. The CDR3 protein is CASSERGRGVYEQYF. CDR3 DNA sequence: TGTGCCAGCAGCGAGCGGGGAAGAGGGGTCTACGAGCAGTACTTC. The chain carries TRBV6-1 and TRBJ2-7, with TRBD2 matching 7 bases. V was clipped by 6 bases and J by 3 bases; unmatched bases: 11. Germline V gene data show CDR1 as MNHNS and CDR2 as SASEGT. The CDR3 runs 15 residues.

This rearrangement joins TRBV27 to TRBJ1-1; D gene uncertain. Germline CDR1 is MNHEY and CDR2 is SMNVEV (reference sequence). Trimming cost V 5 bases and J 3 bases, with 10 bases left between them. CDR3 size: 13 residues. The CDR3 loop is CASSLNLDTEAFF. CDR3 sequence (DNA): TGTGCCAGCAGTCTAAACTTGGACACTGAAGCTTTCTTT.

The chain couples TRBV18 to TRBJ1-2, with TRBD1 identical over 9 bases. This CDR3 spans 15 amino acids. V shed 5 bases, J shed 8 bases, and the junction held 12 bases outside the gene matches. Germline-derived CDR1 and CDR2 are KGHSH and LQKENI. The chain's CDR3 is CASSTADTGGRGYTF. DNA of the CDR3: TGTGCCAGCTCAACGGCCGATACAGGGGGCCGGGGCTACACCTTC.

This clone was counted between two and nine times. J is TRBJ1-5 and V is TRBV5-4; D call uncertain. Germline loops: CDR1 SGHNT, CDR2 YYREEE (reference sequence). V gave up 0 bases and J gave up 0 bases, with 1 base separating them. CDR3 length equals 13 residues. In DNA form, the CDR3 reads TGTGCCAGCAGCTTGGATAGCAATCAGCCCCAGCATTTT. Encoded protein: CASSLDSNQPQHF. The variable domain in full, completed from reference TRBV5-4 and TRBJ1-5, reads ETGVTQSPTHLIKTRGQQVTLRCSSQSGHNTVSWYQQALGQGPQFIFQYYREEENGRGNFPPRFSGLQFPNYSSELNVNALELDDSALYLCASSLDSNQPQHFGDGTRLSIL.

This sequence joins TRBV2 and TRBJ2-3; 8 bases are a match to TRBD1. In germline, CDR1 is SNHLY, CDR2 FYNNEI. The CDR3 has 14 residues. Trimming cost V 8 bases and J 3 bases; bases outside gene matches: 7. CDR3 amino acids: CASEAGGATDTQYF. In nucleotides, the CDR3 is TGTGCCAGCGAGGCAGGGGGCGCTACAGATACGCAGTATTTT.

This chain uses TRBV6-4 with TRBJ2-2, with 14 bases matching TRBD2. CDR1 is MRHNA and CDR2 is SNTAGT in the germline V gene. This CDR3 comprises 16 residues. Unmatched junction bases numbered 2, after V lost 7 bases and J lost 1 base. CDR3 in DNA: TGTGCCAGCAACGGACTAGCGGGAGGGAACACCGGGGAGCTGTTTTTT. It yields the protein CASNGLAGGNTGELFF.

The V call is TRBV5-1, the J call TRBJ2-2; D might be TRBD1 (6 bases). CDR1 SGHRS and CDR2 YFSETQ come from the germline V gene. This CDR3 spans 18 amino acids. Trimming removed 0 bases at V and 3 bases at J, with 18 bases between. DNA of the CDR3: TGCGCCAGCAGCTTGGATGGCTCCAGGGGCAGGGACACCGGGGAGCTGTTTTTT. Encoded protein: CASSLDGSRGRDTGELFF.

The gene calls are TRBV6-1 and TRBJ1-5; D call uncertain. Per the germline V gene, CDR1 is MNHNS and CDR2 is SASEGT. This CDR3 is 13 amino acids long. Trimming removed 1 base from V and 7 bases from J, with 8 bases in between. CDR3 region: CASSEGEGQPQHF. CDR3 nucleotides: TGTGCCAGCAGTGAAGGGGAGGGACAGCCCCAGCATTTT.

The chain employs TRBV21-1 and TRBJ2-5; TRBD2 was called by the table and not checked on the DNA. TRBV21-1 is a pseudogene. This CDR3 is 20 amino acids long. CDR3 sequence (DNA): TGTGCCAGCAGCAAAGAGTGGGGGGAACGGTTGATTAGTAGAGAAGAGACCCAGTACTTC. Translation gives CASSKEWGERLISREETQYF.

This clone was observed a few times. The chain joins TRBV7-2 to TRBJ2-3; unclear D gene. Per germline, CDR1 SGHTA and CDR2 FQGNSA. V lost 5 bases, J lost 2 bases, and 5 bases lay in between. The CDR3 has 12 residues. CDR3 DNA sequence: TGTGCCAGCAGCCCGTACACAGATACGCAGTATTTT. Protein sequence: CASSPYTDTQYF.

The chain combines TRBV19 with TRBJ1-4, with no clear D. Germline V gene data show CDR1 as LNHDA and CDR2 as SQIVND (reference sequence). The CDR3 totals 15 residues. V dropped 0 bases and J dropped 4 bases, with 9 bases sitting between them. The CDR3: CASSIDKGDNEKLFF. The CDR3 nucleotides read TGTGCCAGTAGTATAGATAAGGGCGATAATGAAAAACTGTTTTTT.

The chain has TRBV7-9 and TRBJ1-5, with TRBD1 matching 9 bases. The CDR3 length is 18 residues. The V gene end was trimmed by 5 bases and the J gene end by 5 bases; junction bases not matched to a gene: 16. Germline V gives CDR1 SEHNR, CDR2 FQNEAQ (reference sequence). CDR3 protein: CASSKTPGQGYNDQPQHF. CDR3 coding DNA: TGTGCCAGCAGCAAGACCCCGGGACAGGGTTATAACGATCAGCCCCAGCATTTT.

V usage is TRBV29-1 and J usage is TRBJ2-1; 9 bases are a match to TRBD2. The CDR3 covers 13 residues. V dropped 7 bases and J dropped 3; count of bases not matched to a gene: 4. Germline values: CDR1 SQVTM, CDR2 ANQGSEA. CDR3 region: CSGLAEIYNEQFF. The CDR3 DNA reads TGCAGCGGACTAGCGGAAATCTACAATGAGCAGTTCTTC.

V and J are TRBV30 and TRBJ2-3, with 8 bases that match TRBD2. Unmatched junction bases numbered 16, after V lost 0 bases and J lost 5 bases. The CDR3 consists of 18 residues. Per germline, CDR1 GTSNPN and CDR2 SVGIG (reference sequence). CDR3 nucleotides: TGTGCCTGGAGTGTTCAGCCCCGCCAGCGGGAGTGTAGAGATACGCAGTATTTT. Amino acid sequence: CAWSVQPRQRECRDTQYF.

The chain employs TRBV19 and TRBJ1-1; D unresolved. The germline V and J ends were trimmed by 7 bases and 1 base, with 7 bases remaining between them. The CDR3 runs 12 residues. In germline, CDR1 is LNHDA, CDR2 SQIVND (reference sequence). CDR3 loop: CASTRWNTEAFF. CDR3 nucleotide sequence: TGTGCCAGTACTCGGTGGAACACTGAAGCTTTCTTT. The full variable domain, its missing parts supplied by reference TRBV19 and TRBJ1-1, is DGGITQSPKYLFRKEGQNVTLSCEQNLNHDAMYWYRQDPGQGLRLIYYSQIVNDFQKGDIAEGYSVSREKKESFPLTVTSAQKNPTAFYLCASTRWNTEAFFGQGTRLTVV.

This chain connects TRBV27 to TRBJ1-1, with D possibly matching TRBD1 (5 bases). Germline loops: CDR1 MNHEY, CDR2 SMNVEV (reference sequence). CDR3 length: 14 amino acids. Trimming shortened V by 2 bases and J by 4 bases, and 11 bases separated the two germline ends. In DNA form, the CDR3 reads TGTGCCAGCAGTTTAGGGGGTTGGGGCACTGAAGCTTTCTTT. It is translated as CASSLGGWGTEAFF.

The rearrangement uses TRBV4-3 and TRBJ1-2; D possibly corresponds to TRBD1 (5 bases). The CDR3 covers 15 residues. Between the trimmed V and J ends, which lost 0 bases and 3 bases, there was a span of 11 bases. The germline V gene has CDR1 LGHNA and CDR2 YSLEER. In DNA form, the CDR3 reads TGCGCCAGCAGCCAAGATTCGACAGACTACTATGGCTACACCTTC. It is translated as CASSQDSTDYYGYTF.

This chain links TRBV27 with TRBJ2-1; D uncertain. Germline assignment: CDR1 MNHEY and CDR2 SMNVEV (reference sequence). Trimming took off 4 bases at V and 7 bases at J, with 11 bases between the two ends. This CDR3 contains 13 residues. CDR3 sequence reads: CASSSNYRNEQFF. Written as DNA, the CDR3 is TGTGCCAGCAGTTCGAACTATCGAAATGAGCAGTTCTTC.

This clone occurred a few times. This chain joins TRBV4-2 and TRBJ1-2; a possible D gene is TRBD1 (6 bases). Trimming took 4 bases from V and 4 from J, leaving 10 bases between them. There are 13 residues in the CDR3. Germline-derived CDR1 and CDR2 are LGHNA and YNFKEQ. CDR3 sequence: CASSPDRSYGYTF. The CDR3, as DNA: TGTGCCAGCAGCCCAGACAGGTCCTATGGCTACACCTTC.